This TCR beta chain is from a study of shared clonotypes between healthy human individuals. Background on the study: Plates per donor: three CD4 naive, three CD4 memory, two CD8 naive, one CD8 memory. Findings of the study overall: Roughly 5% of naive CD4 clonotypes were common to four donors.

Data came from immunoSEQ multiplex PCR; TCRdb stores just in-frame clones and leaves some out. Among about 1.5 million clones listed, roughly 96% were seen once. This clone was seen a single time. What it recognizes is unknown. This CDR3 is built from 15 residues. With V trimmed by 7 bases and J by 2 bases, 8 bases remained unmatched. Looked up from germline, CDR1 is SEHNR and CDR2 is FQNEAQ (reference sequence). The source of this sequence is a man younger than 45 in good health. Sequencing used naive CD4+ T cells sorted from blood. Described subset: CD45RA+ positively selected. The V gene is TRBV7-9, the J gene TRBJ2-7, with 10 bases identical to TRBD2. The CDR3 bases are TGTGCCAGCAACGGACTAGCGGCAAACACCTACGAGCAGTACTTC. It encodes CASNGLAANTYEQYF.